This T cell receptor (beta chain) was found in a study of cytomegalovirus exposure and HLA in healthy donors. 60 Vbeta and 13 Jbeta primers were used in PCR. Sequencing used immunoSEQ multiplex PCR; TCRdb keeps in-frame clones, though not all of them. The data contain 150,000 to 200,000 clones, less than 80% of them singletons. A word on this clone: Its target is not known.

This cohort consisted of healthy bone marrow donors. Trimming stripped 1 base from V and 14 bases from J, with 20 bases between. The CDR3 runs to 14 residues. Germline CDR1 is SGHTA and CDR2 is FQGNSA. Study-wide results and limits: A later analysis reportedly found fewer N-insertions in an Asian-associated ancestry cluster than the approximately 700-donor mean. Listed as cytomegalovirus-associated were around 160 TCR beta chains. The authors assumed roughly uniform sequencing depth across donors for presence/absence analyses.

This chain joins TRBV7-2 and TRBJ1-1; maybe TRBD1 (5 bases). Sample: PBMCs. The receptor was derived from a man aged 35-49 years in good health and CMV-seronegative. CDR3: CASSLVGDSGGRFF. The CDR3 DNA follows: TGTGCCAGCAGCTTAGTAGGGGATTCGGGTGGGCGCTTCTTT.